This is a list of T cell receptor beta chains from one sample in a study of vaccination effects on CD4 cells after COVID-19. Antigen specificity for these receptors is unknown. Some clones are missing from TCRdb's copy, which holds only in-frame ones; the method was immunoSEQ multiplex PCR. The sample has around 35,000 clones, roughly 79% seen once. Sample: CD4+ T cells from PBMCs cultured without peptide, taken before COVID-19 vaccination. The receptors derive from a human donor who received a COVID-19 vaccine. The CDR3 runs from the conserved cysteine through the conserved F or W. Fields, in order: V gene, J gene, clone size, CDR3 length, D gene, CDR3 DNA, CDR3 protein. A D gene is named only where the DNA matches it firmly. Only some rows state a clone size, as once, few, many or a class for expanded clones.

>TRBV6-5|TRBJ1-2|NA|11|NA
TGTGCCAGCAGTTATCTCGGGGGCTACACCTTC
CASSYLGGYTF
>TRBV11-2|TRBJ2-5|NA|14|TRBD2
TGTGCCAGCAGTTTAGCGGGAGTTTCGGAGACCCAGTACTTC
CASSLAGVSETQYF
>TRBV21-1|TRBJ2-2|NA|16|NA
TGTGCCAGCAGCAAATGGGGGACCCCGAACACCGGGGAGCTGTTTTTT
CASSKWGTPNTGELFF
>TRBV28|TRBJ2-2|few|19|NA
TGTGCCAGCAGGGCCATGAGGGGCGAAGTGGGAGCGAACACCGGGGAGCTGTTTTTT
CASRAMRGEVGANTGELFF
>TRBV3-1/TRBV3-2|TRBJ2-1|NA|14|TRBD2
TGTGCCAGCAGCCAAGAAGGTCGGGGACTAGCGAAGTTCTTC
CASSQEGRGLAKFF
>TRBV7-9|TRBJ1-2|NA|15|TRBD1
TGTGCCAGCAGCCCTACAGGGGGGAGTAACTATGGCTACACCTTC
CASSPTGGSNYGYTF
>TRBV2|TRBJ2-7|NA|15|TRBD1
TGTGCCAGCAGTGTACAGGGACAGGGTGGCTACGAGCAGTACTTC
CASSVQGQGGYEQYF
>TRBV4-1|TRBJ2-2|NA|16|TRBD1
TGCGCCAGCAGCCGGACAGGACCGACGAACACCGGGGAGCTGTTTTTT
CASSRTGPTNTGELFF
>TRBV3-1/TRBV3-2|TRBJ2-6|once|18|NA
TGTGCCAGCAGCCAAGATGGGCAGGCGCTCTCTGGGGCCAACGTCCTGACTTTC
CASSQDGQALSGANVLTF
>TRBV6-2/TRBV6-3|TRBJ2-1|NA|16|TRBD1
TGTGCCAGCAGTTACGGACAGGTTACCTCCTACAATGAGCAGTTCTTC
CASSYGQVTSYNEQFF
>TRBV7-7|TRBJ2-2|few|14|NA
TGTGCTAGCAGCTTAGAACGCGTGACCGGGGAGCTGTTTTTT
CASSLERVTGELFF
>TRBV19|TRBJ1-5|few|14|TRBD1
TGTGCCAGTAGAACAGGGGGCGTCGGTCAGCCCCAGCATTTT
CASRTGGVGQPQHF
>TRBV9|TRBJ1-5|NA|13|NA
TGTGCCAGCAGCGGAGGGGTCGGGGAGCCCCAGCATTTT
CASSGGVGEPQHF
>TRBV3-1/TRBV3-2|TRBJ2-5|once|15|NA
TGTGCCAGCAGCCAAGACCATAGGGCCGAGGAGACCCAGTACTTC
CASSQDHRAEETQYF
>TRBV6-5|TRBJ1-4|NA|16|TRBD1
TGTGCCAGCAGTTACGATACCGGGACAGGGGCTGAAAAACTGTTTTTT
CASSYDTGTGAEKLFF
>TRBV15|TRBJ1-4|NA|14|NA
TGTGCCACCAGCAGAAGACAGGAGAATGAAAAACTGTTTTTT
CATSRRQENEKLFF
>TRBV6-5|TRBJ1-1|NA|13|NA
TGTGCCAGCAGTTACAATCCTCGTACTGAAGCTTTCTTT
CASSYNPRTEAFF
>TRBV7-2|TRBJ2-5|NA|13|NA
TGTGCCAGCAGTTTAGACCGCGTGGAGACCCAGTACTTC
CASSLDRVETQYF
>TRBV19|TRBJ1-2|NA|15|NA
TGTGCCAGTAGTACAACTTTTCAGGGTAACTATGGCTACACCTTC
CASSTTFQGNYGYTF
>TRBV6-6|TRBJ1-5|NA|13|TRBD1
TGTGCCAGCAAGGGACAGGGGTATCAGCCCCAGCATTTT
CASKGQGYQPQHF
>TRBV19|TRBJ1-1|NA|14|TRBD1
TGTGCCAGTAGTATTACAGGGGGCGGAACTGAAGCTTTCTTT
CASSITGGGTEAFF
>TRBV3-1/TRBV3-2|TRBJ2-3|NA|16|NA
TGTGCCAGCAGTCCAACCACTACCCGGTGGGTAGATACGCAGTATTTT
CASSPTTTRWVDTQYF
>TRBV4-1|TRBJ2-4|once|16|NA
TGCGCCAGCAGCCCCGGGGCAGCCACGAACAAAAACATTCAGTACTTC
CASSPGAATNKNIQYF
>TRBV7-2|TRBJ2-1|NA|15|NA
TGTGCCAGCAGCTTAGCGGCGACAGACTACAATGAGCAGTTCTTC
CASSLAATDYNEQFF
>TRBV7-2|TRBJ1-1|few|15|NA
TGTGCCAGCAGCTTACGGGACATGATGAACACTGAAGCTTTCTTT
CASSLRDMMNTEAFF
>TRBV5-1|TRBJ1-2|few|14|NA
TGCGCCAGCAGCTTGTTGACACCGGACTATGGCTACACCTTC
CASSLLTPDYGYTF